Listed here are 26 T cell receptor beta chains from one sample, sequenced in a study of T-cell reconstitution after alpha-beta-depleted transplantation in children. Construction of the TCRbeta library involved unique molecular identifiers. Each CDR3 protein gets one entry after TCRdb re-called the PCR reads with MiXCR. The sample has 600,000 to 800,000 distinct CDR3 sequences; around 12% are singletons. The sequences come from PBMCs, collected before TCRalphabeta/CD19-depleted stem cell transplant. These receptors all stem from a girl aged 2-9 years with congenital amegakaryocytic thrombocytopenia, due to receive a stem cell transplant.

This clonotype was seen more than once but under ten times. The chain carries TRBV15 and TRBJ2-5; unclear D gene. Trimming took 1 base from V and 7 from J, leaving 13 bases between them. Germline assignment: CDR1 LNHNV and CDR2 YYDKDF (reference sequence). The CDR3 runs to 14 residues. The CDR3 protein is CATSRAGTAGTQYF. In DNA form, the CDR3 reads TGTGCCACCAGCAGAGCCGGTACAGCAGGGACCCAGTACTTC. The complete variable domain, with remaining parts taken from reference TRBV15 and TRBJ2-5, reads DAMVIQNPRYQVTQFGKPVTLSCSQTLNHNVMYWYQQKSSQAPKLLFHYYDKDFNNEADTPDNFQSRRPNTSFCFLDIRSPGLGDTAMYLCATSRAGTAGTQYFGPGTRLLVL.

This clonotype was counted a few times. The gene calls are TRBV5-1 and TRBJ1-5; D may be TRBD1 (5 bases). This CDR3 has 14 amino acids. CDR1 is SGHRS, CDR2 YFSETQ, per germline. V lost 2 bases to trimming and J lost 7 bases, with 13 bases between them. The CDR3 region has the DNA TGCGCCAGCAGCTTCGGGCAGGGTGAGCAGCCCCAGCATTTT. Its protein product is CASSFGQGEQPQHF.

In its sample, this clonotype was seen many times. This chain uses TRBV28 with TRBJ2-2; D remains unclear. This CDR3 has 14 amino acids. CDR1 and CDR2 (germline): MDHEN, SYDVKM. V was trimmed by 6 bases and J by 6 bases, leaving 14 bases between them. In nucleotides, the CDR3 is TGTGCCAGCAGCCCTGCTAACGTGGCCGGGGAGCTGTTTTTT. Amino acid sequence: CASSPANVAGELFF.

The rearrangement uses TRBV25-1 and TRBJ2-7, with 8 bases identical to TRBD2. The CDR3 extends over 15 amino acids. Germline CDR1 MGHDK, CDR2 SYGVNS. V lost 1 base to trimming and J lost 2 bases; unmatched junction nucleotides: 4. The CDR3 DNA sequence: TGTGCCAGCAGTGAATCCGGCGGGAGGACCTACGAGCAGTACTTC. Its protein is CASSESGGRTYEQYF.

The J gene is TRBJ1-1, the V gene TRBV6-1; D uncertain. CDR1 MNHNS and CDR2 SASEGT come from the germline V gene. Trimming pared 4 bases from V and 0 bases from J, leaving 9 bases between. This CDR3 spans 14 amino acids. The CDR3 DNA follows: TGTGCCAGCAGTGTAAGCGGCGTGAACACTGAAGCTTTCTTT. Translated: CASSVSGVNTEAFF.

The genes are TRBV7-9 and TRBJ1-4, with a possible D match to TRBD1 (5 bases). This CDR3 is built from 16 residues. CDR1 is SEHNR, CDR2 FQNEAQ, per germline (reference sequence). V dropped 2 bases and J dropped 0 bases, with 10 bases sitting between them. The CDR3 DNA reads TGTGCCAGCAGCTTACCGCGGGACTCAACTAATGAAAAACTGTTTTTT. It yields the protein CASSLPRDSTNEKLFF.

This clonotype was found many times. V and J are TRBV28 and TRBJ2-1; the D is unclear. The V gene lost 3 bases and the J gene lost 11 bases, with 8 bases spanning the gap. CDR1 is MDHEN and CDR2 is SYDVKM in the germline V gene. The CDR3 has 11 residues. The CDR3 region is CASSFGPQQFF. For the CDR3, the DNA is TGTGCCAGCAGTTTTGGTCCTCAGCAGTTCTTC.

This clonotype was counted at least ten times. The rearrangement uses TRBV5-1 and TRBJ1-2; 7 nucleotides agree with TRBD1. CDR1 is SGHRS and CDR2 is YFSETQ in the germline V gene. This CDR3 region has 14 residues. V shed 4 bases, J shed 2 bases, and the junction held 5 bases outside the gene matches. CDR3 loop: CASSGGQVNYGYTF. The CDR3 DNA sequence: TGCGCCAGCAGCGGTGGACAGGTCAACTATGGCTACACCTTC.

This clonotype was observed many times. This chain links TRBV29-1 with TRBJ2-5, with D hard to call. Germline loops: CDR1 SQVTM, CDR2 ANQGSEA. The CDR3 has 13 amino acids. Trimming stripped 4 bases from V and 4 bases from J, with 13 bases between. The CDR3 region has the DNA TGCAGCGTTGTCTCTCTGTCCGCAGAGACCCAGTACTTC. It specifies CSVVSLSAETQYF.

The chain recombines TRBV3-1 with TRBJ1-5; D gene ambiguous. CDR1 is LGHDT, CDR2 YNNKEL, per germline (reference sequence). The CDR3 totals 17 residues. V lost 1 base to trimming and J lost 8 bases, with 21 bases between them. The CDR3 DNA reads TGTGCCAGCAGCCAAGGTAATATCAGGTTCCCCTTTGAGCCCCAGCATTTT. This gives the protein CASSQGNIRFPFEPQHF.

This clonotype was detected ten times or more. The CDR3 DNA sequence: TGTGCCAGCTTTAGACCCGGGAGTTCCTCCTACAATGAGCAGTTCTTC. Translated, it gives CASFRPGSSSYNEQFF. V and J are TRBV28 and TRBJ2-1; the D gene is possibly TRBD2 (6 bases). V was clipped by 8 bases and J by 0 bases, with 17 bases between them. Germline V gene lookup returns CDR1 MDHEN and CDR2 SYDVKM. This CDR3 is built from 16 residues. The variable domain in full, completed from reference TRBV28 and TRBJ2-1, reads DVKVTQSSRYLVKRTGEKVFLECVQDMDHENMFWYRQDPGLGLRLIYFSYDVKMKEKGDIPEGYSVSREKKERFSLILESASTNQTSMYLCASFRPGSSSYNEQFFGPGTRLTVL.

This clonotype was recorded at least ten times. The chain links TRBV20-1 to TRBJ2-7; D gene ambiguous. V was clipped by 5 bases and J by 2 bases, with 13 bases between them. This CDR3 spans 13 amino acids. Germline V CDR1 and CDR2: DFQATT, SNEGSKA (reference sequence). The CDR3, as DNA: TGCAGTGCTGGGCTTGGGGTAGCCTACGAGCAGTACTTC. Translated, it gives CSAGLGVAYEQYF.

V is TRBV5-1 and J is TRBJ1-1; no reliable D call. Germline CDR1 reads SGHRS; CDR2 reads YFSETQ. Trimming removed 2 bases at V and 3 bases at J, with 11 bases between. The CDR3 extends over 14 amino acids. CDR3 protein: CASSFSGRDTEAFF. The CDR3 bases are TGCGCCAGCAGCTTCTCAGGCCGAGACACTGAAGCTTTCTTT.

Comment on this clonotype: Since a much larger clone is just one base distant, this may be a read error. The V call is TRBV7-2, the J call TRBJ2-3; either TRBD1 or TRBD2 may supply D (6 bases each). This CDR3 contains 14 residues. V was clipped by 4 bases and J by 5 bases, with 13 bases between them. Germline V lookup: CDR1 SGHTA, CDR2 FQGNSA. CDR3 sequence (DNA): TGTGCCAGCAGCTCAGTTGGAGGGGGAGATACGCAGTATTTT. Its protein product is CASSSVGGGDTQYF.

This clonotype came up a few times. The V call is TRBV12-3 or TRBV12-4, the J call TRBJ2-7; 7 bases are a match to TRBD2. This CDR3 is 14 amino acids long. V trimming: 0 bases; J trimming: 4 bases; junction bases outside the gene matches: 3. This CDR3 is CASSLATSEYEQYF. CDR3 DNA: TGTGCCAGCAGTTTAGCAACTAGCGAATACGAGCAGTACTTC.

The rearrangement links TRBV24-1 to TRBJ2-1, with 11 bases matching TRBD2. V lost 4 bases to trimming and J lost 4 bases; unmatched junction nucleotides: 8. The CDR3 is 17 amino acids. Looked up from germline, CDR1 is KGHDR and CDR2 is SFDVKD. The DNA of the CDR3 is TGTGCCACCAGTGAACCGAATCTAGCGGGAGGATACAATGAGCAGTTCTTC. Amino acid sequence: CATSEPNLAGGYNEQFF.

The chain couples TRBV5-1 to TRBJ1-1; 8 positions match TRBD1. In germline, CDR1 is SGHRS, CDR2 YFSETQ. The ends lost 4 bases at V and 5 bases at J; junction bases unmatched: 13. The length of the CDR3 is 16 residues. CDR3 DNA sequence: TGCGCCAGCAGCCCCGTTCAGGGGGCGCATTGGACTGAAGCTTTCTTT. Translating it yields CASSPVQGAHWTEAFF.

The chain uses TRBV30 and TRBJ1-2, with D possibly matching TRBD1 (5 bases). This CDR3 region has 12 residues. Germline V gives CDR1 GTSNPN, CDR2 SVGIG (reference sequence). V gave up 5 bases and J gave up 1 base, with 8 bases separating them. This CDR3 reads CAWVRVNYGYTF. In nucleotides, the CDR3 is TGTGCCTGGGTCAGGGTTAACTATGGCTACACCTTC.

The V gene is TRBV18, the J gene TRBJ2-3; 8 nucleotides line up with TRBD1. CDR3 size: 15 residues. Germline V CDR1 and CDR2: KGHSH, LQKENI. V gave up 4 bases and J gave up 1 base; unmatched junction bases: 4. The CDR3 DNA follows: TGTGCCAGCTCACTGGGACAGGCCCGCACAGATACGCAGTATTTT. Translated: CASSLGQARTDTQYF.

The table lists this clonotype with a few counts. The rearrangement joins TRBV10-3 to TRBJ2-7; 10 bases map to TRBD2. Per germline, CDR1 ENHRY and CDR2 SYGVKD. The CDR3 consists of 15 residues. V trimming: 6 bases; J trimming: 0 bases; junction bases outside the gene matches: 5. DNA for the CDR3: TGTGCCATCAGCCCGGGACTAGCGAGCTCCTACGAGCAGTACTTC. Translation: CAISPGLASSYEQYF.

The chain is built from TRBV6-1 and TRBJ2-1; 13 positions agree with TRBD2. V was pared by 7 bases and J by 6 bases, with 6 bases of the junction left unmatched. Germline V lookup: CDR1 MNHNS, CDR2 SASEGT. The CDR3 is made up of 15 amino acids. The CDR3 DNA is TGTGCCAGCACCCAACTAGCGGGAGGGAGCAATGAGCAGTTCTTC. Its protein product is CASTQLAGGSNEQFF.

This clonotype was seen more than once but under ten times. This rearrangement joins TRBV11-2 to TRBJ2-2; 16 bases are shared with TRBD2. The CDR3 runs to 19 residues. Germline V lookup: CDR1 SGHAT, CDR2 FQNNGV. The junction had 9 bases not matched to a gene; V was cut back by 5 bases and J by 3 bases. The CDR3 coding sequence is TGTGCCAGCAGCCTTTACCTGGGACTAGCGGGGGGGGACACCGGGGAGCTGTTTTTT. Translation: CASSLYLGLAGGDTGELFF.

This clonotype has a handful of counts. This chain's CDR3 is CSARGVWDRGSGANVLTF. The CDR3 region has the DNA TGCAGTGCTAGAGGGGTCTGGGACAGGGGCTCTGGGGCCAACGTCCTGACTTTC. The V and J genes are TRBV20-1 and TRBJ2-6; 10 bases match TRBD1. The germline V gene has CDR1 DFQATT and CDR2 SNEGSKA (reference sequence). J was trimmed by 0 bases and V by 1 base; bases with no gene match: 6. The CDR3 runs to 18 residues.

This clonotype was detected a few times. The V gene is TRBV5-1, the J gene TRBJ2-7, with D perhaps matching TRBD2 (7 bases). Trimming stripped 3 bases from V and 2 bases from J, with 12 bases between. This CDR3 region has 14 residues. Germline values: CDR1 SGHRS, CDR2 YFSETQ. The CDR3: CASSSAGATYEQYF. CDR3 coding DNA: TGCGCCAGCAGCTCCGCGGGGGCTACCTACGAGCAGTACTTC.

This clonotype has a count of ten or more. The chain couples TRBV5-1 to TRBJ2-3; TRBD1 might be the D (6 bases). In germline, CDR1 is SGHRS, CDR2 YFSETQ. Deletions cut 0 bases from V and 3 bases from J, with 11 bases between. CDR3 length: 15 residues. The CDR3 loop is CASSLGQGLTDTQYF. CDR3 DNA sequence: TGCGCCAGCAGCTTGGGGCAGGGGTTGACAGATACGCAGTATTTT.

This clonotype was found many times. The chain recombines TRBV21-1 with TRBJ2-7; the tabulated D call, TRBD1, remains unverified against the DNA. TRBV21-1 is designated a pseudogene. The CDR3 covers 13 residues. CDR3 nucleotides: TGTGCCAGCAGCACACAGGGGTCCTACGAGCAGTACTTC. Residues: CASSTQGSYEQYF.